One sample yielded the 16 T cell receptor beta chains listed below, sequenced in a study of T cell changes during pregnancy in multiple sclerosis. The protocol was immunoSEQ multiplex PCR, while the TCRdb copy is restricted to in-frame clones and leaves out a portion. The table shows some 20,000 clones, with 80% to 90% occurring only once. Material: CD8+ T cells from peripheral blood mononuclear cells, obtained in the second trimester of pregnancy. The receptor set was obtained from a female donor in good health, enrolled as a control in a pregnancy study.

The J gene is TRBJ1-5, the V gene TRBV29-1; D not resolved. This CDR3 has 13 amino acids. V lost 3 bases, J lost 0 bases, and 6 bases lay in between. Germline values: CDR1 SQVTM, CDR2 ANQGSEA. The CDR3 here is CSVDFGSNQPQHF. The CDR3 region has the DNA TGCAGCGTTGATTTCGGTAGCAATCAGCCCCAGCATTTT.

The chain combines TRBV5-4 with TRBJ2-1; possibly TRBD2 for D (7 bases). The V end lost 4 bases, the J end lost 3 bases, and 17 bases lay between the germline ends. Germline V lookup: CDR1 SGHNT, CDR2 YYREEE (reference sequence). CDR3 length equals 16 residues. In nucleotides, the CDR3 is TGTGCCAGCAGCGGGGGGGGGCAGATCGACTACAATGAGCAGTTCTTC. Protein sequence: CASSGGGQIDYNEQFF.

V usage is TRBV27 and J usage is TRBJ2-6, with 7 nucleotides matching TRBD1. The CDR3 is 18 amino acids. V was clipped by 4 bases and J by 0 bases; unmatched bases: 9. Germline CDR1 MNHEY, CDR2 SMNVEV (reference sequence). CDR3 residues: CASSSSGTVYSGANVLTF. The CDR3, as DNA: TGTGCCAGCAGTTCCTCTGGGACAGTTTACTCTGGGGCCAACGTCCTGACTTTC.

The chain joins TRBV7-2 to TRBJ2-7, with D perhaps TRBD2 (6 bases). The CDR3 is 16 residues long. CDR1 is SGHTA and CDR2 is FQGNSA in the germline V gene. V was clipped by 4 bases and J by 2 bases, with 18 bases between them. The CDR3 here is CASSSGVGSLPYEQYF. CDR3 in DNA: TGTGCCAGCAGCTCGGGGGTTGGCAGCCTCCCCTACGAGCAGTACTTC.

V is TRBV7-2 and J is TRBJ2-7, with D tentatively TRBD1 (5 bases). The CDR3 has 15 residues. Trimming stripped 4 bases from V and 0 bases from J, with 13 bases between. CDR1 SGHTA and CDR2 FQGNSA come from the germline V gene. The DNA of the CDR3 is TGTGCCAGCAGCTCAGGGCCGGAGTACTCCTACGAGCAGTACTTC. Translated: CASSSGPEYSYEQYF.

The chain uses TRBV29-1 and TRBJ1-2; perhaps TRBD1 as D (6 bases). V gave up 6 bases and J gave up 5 bases, with 7 bases separating them. Germline CDR1 and CDR2: SQVTM and ANQGSEA. This CDR3 has 10 amino acids. CDR3 in DNA: TGCAGCGTCAGGGGATATGGCTACACCTTC. It yields the protein CSVRGYGYTF.

This clone was observed a single time. J is TRBJ1-5 and V is TRBV6-1; 7 bases line up with TRBD1. Germline CDR1 MNHNS, CDR2 SASEGT. The CDR3 loop spans 17 amino acids. With 1 base clipped from V and 5 bases from J, the junction kept 11 bases outside the gene matches. In DNA form, the CDR3 reads TGTGCCAGCAGTGAAGGAAGGACAGGCCCTTCCGATCAGCCCCAGCATTTT. Its translation: CASSEGRTGPSDQPQHF.

The chain links TRBV30 to TRBJ2-7; no firm D call. V shed 0 bases and J shed 6 bases, with 9 bases lying between them. Germline-derived CDR1 and CDR2 are GTSNPN and SVGIG (reference sequence). This CDR3 is 12 amino acids long. The CDR3 bases are TGTGCCTGGAGTGTAGTTGCGCGCGAGCAGTACTTC. It specifies CAWSVVAREQYF.

The chain recombines TRBV29-1 with TRBJ2-1; TRBD2 aligns across 11 bases. The CDR3 has 17 residues. After removal of 2 bases from V and 4 bases from J, the junction contained 10 bases not matched to a gene. Germline V lookup: CDR1 SQVTM, CDR2 ANQGSEA. The CDR3 is CSVEPLIAGGPYNEQFF. The CDR3 nucleotides are TGCAGCGTTGAACCCCTCATAGCGGGAGGGCCTTACAATGAGCAGTTCTTC.

V is TRBV10-2 and J is TRBJ2-1; 7 nucleotides agree with TRBD1. With V trimmed by 6 bases and J by 10 bases, 15 bases remained unmatched. The CDR3 length is 15 residues. Germline V lookup: CDR1 WSHSY, CDR2 SAAADI. The CDR3 DNA sequence: TGCGCCAGCAGCCACGGGACAGAAGCTTTTACCGAGCAGTTCTTC. This gives the protein CASSHGTEAFTEQFF.

In nucleotides, the CDR3 is TGTGCCAGCAGTCTAGGGACAGGGGGGTCCTACGAGCAGTACTTC. It encodes CASSLGTGGSYEQYF. J is TRBJ2-7 and V is TRBV7-9, with TRBD1 matching over 11 bases. This CDR3 contains 15 residues. Losses at the gene ends were 6 bases for V and 1 base for J; bases not matched to a gene: 5. Germline V gives CDR1 SEHNR, CDR2 FQNEAQ (reference sequence).

The chain has TRBV5-4 and TRBJ1-5; D is possibly TRBD1 (6 bases). Looked up from germline, CDR1 is SGHNT and CDR2 is YYREEE (reference sequence). V shed 0 bases and J shed 0 bases, with 10 bases lying between them. This CDR3 contains 16 residues. The DNA of the CDR3 is TGTGCCAGCAGCTTGGTGGGGGCTAGTAGCAATCAGCCCCAGCATTTT. It encodes CASSLVGASSNQPQHF.

The genes are TRBV9 and TRBJ2-3, with 16 bases matching TRBD2. The CDR3 covers 18 residues. J gave up 2 bases and V 4 bases, and 7 bases lay outside the gene matches. Germline V gene data show CDR1 as SGDLS and CDR2 as YYNGEE. Here the CDR3 reads CASSMTGTSGRATDTQYF. CDR3 bases: TGTGCCAGCAGCATGACCGGGACTAGCGGGAGGGCCACAGATACGCAGTATTTT.

The V and J genes are TRBV29-1 and TRBJ1-2; D is undetermined. Trimming left V 4 bases short and J 1 base short, with 7 bases between. Germline V CDR1 and CDR2: SQVTM, ANQGSEA. The CDR3 spans 12 residues. CDR3 loop: CSVASLNYGYTF. The CDR3 nucleotides read TGCAGCGTTGCCTCCCTTAACTATGGCTACACCTTC.

The rearrangement links TRBV5-1 to TRBJ2-7, with D perhaps TRBD1 (5 bases). The CDR3 consists of 14 residues. V lost 0 bases to trimming and J lost 3 bases, with 10 bases between them. Germline CDR1 reads SGHRS; CDR2 reads YFSETQ. The CDR3 reads CASSLEGLGYEQYF. In DNA form, the CDR3 reads TGCGCCAGCAGCTTGGAGGGGTTAGGCTACGAGCAGTACTTC.

This clone was picked up one time. The chain joins TRBV27 to TRBJ1-1, with 7 nucleotides matching TRBD1. V lost 3 bases and J lost 7; bases outside the gene matches: 11. Germline V lookup: CDR1 MNHEY, CDR2 SMNVEV (reference sequence). CDR3 length equals 15 residues. The CDR3 coding sequence is TGTGCCAGCAGTTTGAAGGGGGCGTACTTTGATGAAGCTTTCTTT. As protein: CASSLKGAYFDEAFF.